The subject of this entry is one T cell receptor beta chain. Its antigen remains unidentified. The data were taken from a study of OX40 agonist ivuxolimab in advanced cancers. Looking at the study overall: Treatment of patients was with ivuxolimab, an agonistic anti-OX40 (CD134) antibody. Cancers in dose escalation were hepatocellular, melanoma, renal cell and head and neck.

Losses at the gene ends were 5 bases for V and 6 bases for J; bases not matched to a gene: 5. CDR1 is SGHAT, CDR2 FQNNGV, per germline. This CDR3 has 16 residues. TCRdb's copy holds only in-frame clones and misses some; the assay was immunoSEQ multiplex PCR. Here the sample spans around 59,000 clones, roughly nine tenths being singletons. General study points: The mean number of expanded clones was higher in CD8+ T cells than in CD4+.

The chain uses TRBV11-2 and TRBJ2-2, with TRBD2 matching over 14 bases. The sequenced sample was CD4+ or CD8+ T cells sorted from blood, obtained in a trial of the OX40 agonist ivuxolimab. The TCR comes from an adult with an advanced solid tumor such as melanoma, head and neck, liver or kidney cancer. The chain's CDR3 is CASSAEGLAGAGELFF. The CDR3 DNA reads TGTGCCAGCAGCGCAGAGGGACTAGCGGGAGCCGGGGAGCTGTTTTTT.